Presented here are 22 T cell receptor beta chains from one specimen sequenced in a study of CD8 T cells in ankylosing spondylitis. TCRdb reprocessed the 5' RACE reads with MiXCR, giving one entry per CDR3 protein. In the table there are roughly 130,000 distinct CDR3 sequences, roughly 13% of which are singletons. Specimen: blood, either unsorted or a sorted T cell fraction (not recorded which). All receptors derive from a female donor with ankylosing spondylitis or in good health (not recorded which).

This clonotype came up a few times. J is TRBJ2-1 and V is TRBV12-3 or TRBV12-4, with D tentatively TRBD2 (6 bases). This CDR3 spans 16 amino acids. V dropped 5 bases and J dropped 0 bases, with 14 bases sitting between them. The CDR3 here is CASSPSSGSSYNEQFF. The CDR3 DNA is TGTGCCAGCAGTCCCAGTAGCGGTAGCTCCTACAATGAGCAGTTCTTC.

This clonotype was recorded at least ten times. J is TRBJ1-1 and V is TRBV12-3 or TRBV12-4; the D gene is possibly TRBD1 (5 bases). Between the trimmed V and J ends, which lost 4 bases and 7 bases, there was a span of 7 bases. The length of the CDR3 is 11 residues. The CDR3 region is CASSYDSEAFF. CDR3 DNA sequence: TGTGCCAGCAGTTACGACAGTGAAGCTTTCTTT.

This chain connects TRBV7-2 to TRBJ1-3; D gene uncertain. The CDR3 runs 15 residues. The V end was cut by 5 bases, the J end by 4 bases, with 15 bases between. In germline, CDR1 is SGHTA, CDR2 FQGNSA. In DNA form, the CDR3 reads TGTGCCAGCAGCCGAATCCTTGACGGCGGAAACACCATATATTTT. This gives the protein CASSRILDGGNTIYF.

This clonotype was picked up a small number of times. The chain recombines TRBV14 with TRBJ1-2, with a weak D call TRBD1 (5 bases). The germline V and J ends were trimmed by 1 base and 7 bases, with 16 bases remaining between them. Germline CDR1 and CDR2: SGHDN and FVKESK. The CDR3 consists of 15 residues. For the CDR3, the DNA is TGTGCCAGCAGCCAAGGGAGCAGGGTTGCTTCTGGCTACACCTTC. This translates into CASSQGSRVASGYTF.

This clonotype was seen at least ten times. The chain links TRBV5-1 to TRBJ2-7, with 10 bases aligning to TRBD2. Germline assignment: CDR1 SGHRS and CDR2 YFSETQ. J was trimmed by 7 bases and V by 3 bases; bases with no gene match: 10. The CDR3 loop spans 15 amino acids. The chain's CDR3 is CASSSSGGRLEEQYF. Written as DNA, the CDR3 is TGCGCCAGCAGCTCTAGCGGGGGCCGATTGGAAGAGCAGTACTTC.

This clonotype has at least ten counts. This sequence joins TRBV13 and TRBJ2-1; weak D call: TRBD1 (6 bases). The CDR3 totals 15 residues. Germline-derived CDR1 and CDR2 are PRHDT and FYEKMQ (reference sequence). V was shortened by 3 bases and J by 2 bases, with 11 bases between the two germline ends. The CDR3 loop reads CASSFEGVTYNEQFF. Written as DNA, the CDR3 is TGTGCCAGCAGCTTTGAGGGGGTCACCTACAATGAGCAGTTCTTC.

This CDR3 is CASRQGEGEQFF. CDR3 nucleotides: TGTGCCAGCAGACAGGGGGAGGGTGAGCAGTTCTTC. The V and J genes are TRBV9 and TRBJ2-1; D is perhaps TRBD1 (8 bases). The CDR3 runs 12 residues. Germline loops: CDR1 SGDLS, CDR2 YYNGEE. V lost 5 bases and J 9 bases, leaving 12 bases between the germline ends.

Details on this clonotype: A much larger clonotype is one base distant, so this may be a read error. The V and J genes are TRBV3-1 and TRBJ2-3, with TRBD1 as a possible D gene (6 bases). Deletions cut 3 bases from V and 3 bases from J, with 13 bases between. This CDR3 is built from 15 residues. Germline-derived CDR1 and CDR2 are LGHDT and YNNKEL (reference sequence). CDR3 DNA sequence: TGTGCCAGCAGCCACGACGAGGGGGTGACAGATACGCAGTATTTT. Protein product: CASSHDEGVTDTQYF.

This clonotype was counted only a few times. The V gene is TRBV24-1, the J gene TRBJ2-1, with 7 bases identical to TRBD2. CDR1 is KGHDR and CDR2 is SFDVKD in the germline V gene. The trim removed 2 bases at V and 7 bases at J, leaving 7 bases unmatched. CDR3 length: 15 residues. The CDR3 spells CATSDSSSGGNEQFF. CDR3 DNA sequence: TGTGCCACCAGTGATTCGTCTAGCGGAGGGAATGAGCAGTTCTTC.

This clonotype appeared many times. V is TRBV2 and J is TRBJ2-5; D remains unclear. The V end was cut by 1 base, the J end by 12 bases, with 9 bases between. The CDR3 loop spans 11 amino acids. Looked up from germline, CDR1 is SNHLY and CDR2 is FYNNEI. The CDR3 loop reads CASSEEIGKYF. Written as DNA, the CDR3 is TGTGCCAGCAGTGAAGAAATAGGGAAGTACTTC.

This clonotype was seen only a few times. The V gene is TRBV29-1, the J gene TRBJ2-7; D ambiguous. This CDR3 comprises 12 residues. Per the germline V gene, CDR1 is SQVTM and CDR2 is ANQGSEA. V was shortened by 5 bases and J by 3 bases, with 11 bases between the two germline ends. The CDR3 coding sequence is TGCAGCGTTTCGGCCAGCCACTACGAGCAGTACTTC. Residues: CSVSASHYEQYF.

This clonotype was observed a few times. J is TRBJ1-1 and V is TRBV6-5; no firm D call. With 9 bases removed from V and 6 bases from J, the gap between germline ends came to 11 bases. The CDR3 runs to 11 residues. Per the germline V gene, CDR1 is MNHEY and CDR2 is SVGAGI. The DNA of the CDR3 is TGTGCCAGTGGAAGGTCTGCTGAAGCTTTCTTT. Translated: CASGRSAEAFF.

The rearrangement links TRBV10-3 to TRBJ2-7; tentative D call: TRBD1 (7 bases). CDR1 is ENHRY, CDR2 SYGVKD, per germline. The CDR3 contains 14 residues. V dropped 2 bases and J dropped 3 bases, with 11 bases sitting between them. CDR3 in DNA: TGTGCCATCAGTGAGGCGGGACAGCTCTACGAGCAGTACTTC. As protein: CAISEAGQLYEQYF.

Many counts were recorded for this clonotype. CDR3 amino acids: CSVEAGQGRGDTQYF. CDR3 DNA: TGCAGCGTTGAAGCGGGTCAGGGCAGGGGAGATACGCAGTATTTT. The rearrangement uses TRBV29-1 and TRBJ2-3; D is possibly TRBD1 (6 bases). The V and J ends lost 1 base and 5 bases respectively, with 16 bases between them. CDR1 and CDR2 from the germline V gene are SQVTM and ANQGSEA. The CDR3 sequence is 15 residues long.

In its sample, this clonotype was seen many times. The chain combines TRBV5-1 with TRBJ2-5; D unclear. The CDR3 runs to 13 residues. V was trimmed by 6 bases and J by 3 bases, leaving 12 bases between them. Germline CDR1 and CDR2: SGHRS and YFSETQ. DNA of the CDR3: TGCGCCAGCACTCCAGTGTTGGAAGAGACCCAGTACTTC. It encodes CASTPVLEETQYF.

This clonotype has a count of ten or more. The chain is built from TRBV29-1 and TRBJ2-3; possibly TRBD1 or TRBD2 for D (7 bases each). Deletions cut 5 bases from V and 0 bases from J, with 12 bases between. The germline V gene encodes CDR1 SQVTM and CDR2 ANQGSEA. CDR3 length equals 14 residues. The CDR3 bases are TGCAGCGTTCGCAGGGGGGGGAGCACAGATACGCAGTATTTT. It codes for CSVRRGGSTDTQYF.

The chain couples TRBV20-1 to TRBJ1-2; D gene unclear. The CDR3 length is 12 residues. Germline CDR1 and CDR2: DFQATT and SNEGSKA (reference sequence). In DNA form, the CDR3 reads TGCAGCGCCGTTCCGAGGGCCTATGGCTACACCTTC. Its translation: CSAVPRAYGYTF.

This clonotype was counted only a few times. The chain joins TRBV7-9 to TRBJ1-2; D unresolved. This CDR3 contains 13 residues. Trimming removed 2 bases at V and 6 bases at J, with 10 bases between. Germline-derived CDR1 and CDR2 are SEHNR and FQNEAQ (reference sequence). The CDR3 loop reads CASSLLQEDGYTF. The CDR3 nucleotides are TGTGCCAGCAGCTTACTCCAGGAGGATGGCTACACCTTC.

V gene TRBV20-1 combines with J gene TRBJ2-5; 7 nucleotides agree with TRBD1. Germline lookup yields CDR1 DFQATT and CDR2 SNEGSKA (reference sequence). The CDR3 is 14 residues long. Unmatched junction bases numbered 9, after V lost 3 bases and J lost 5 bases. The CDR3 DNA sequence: TGCAGTGCTAGGAATAGACAGGGAAAGGAGACCCAGTACTTC. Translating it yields CSARNRQGKETQYF.

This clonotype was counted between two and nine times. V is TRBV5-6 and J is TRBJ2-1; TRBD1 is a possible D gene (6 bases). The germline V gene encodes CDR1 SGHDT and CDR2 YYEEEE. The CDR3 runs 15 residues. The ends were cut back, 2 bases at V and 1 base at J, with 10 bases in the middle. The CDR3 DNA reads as TGTGCCAGCAGCTTCAGACAGGTGTCCTACAATGAGCAGTTCTTC. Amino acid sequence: CASSFRQVSYNEQFF.

CDR3 residues: CASSTLQKTGENYGYTF. DNA for the CDR3: TGTGCCAGTAGTACTCTCCAGAAGACAGGCGAAAACTATGGCTACACCTTC. This sequence joins TRBV19 and TRBJ1-2, with D possibly matching TRBD1 (6 bases). The CDR3 runs 17 residues. Looked up from germline, CDR1 is LNHDA and CDR2 is SQIVND (reference sequence). The V end lost 4 bases, the J end lost 2 bases, and 20 bases lay between the germline ends.

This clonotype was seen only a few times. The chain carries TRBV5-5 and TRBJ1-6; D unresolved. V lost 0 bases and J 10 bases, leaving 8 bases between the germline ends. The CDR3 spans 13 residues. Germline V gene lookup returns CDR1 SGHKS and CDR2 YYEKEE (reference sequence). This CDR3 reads CASSLDGRSPLHF. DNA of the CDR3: TGTGCCAGCAGCTTGGACGGAAGGTCACCCCTCCACTTT.